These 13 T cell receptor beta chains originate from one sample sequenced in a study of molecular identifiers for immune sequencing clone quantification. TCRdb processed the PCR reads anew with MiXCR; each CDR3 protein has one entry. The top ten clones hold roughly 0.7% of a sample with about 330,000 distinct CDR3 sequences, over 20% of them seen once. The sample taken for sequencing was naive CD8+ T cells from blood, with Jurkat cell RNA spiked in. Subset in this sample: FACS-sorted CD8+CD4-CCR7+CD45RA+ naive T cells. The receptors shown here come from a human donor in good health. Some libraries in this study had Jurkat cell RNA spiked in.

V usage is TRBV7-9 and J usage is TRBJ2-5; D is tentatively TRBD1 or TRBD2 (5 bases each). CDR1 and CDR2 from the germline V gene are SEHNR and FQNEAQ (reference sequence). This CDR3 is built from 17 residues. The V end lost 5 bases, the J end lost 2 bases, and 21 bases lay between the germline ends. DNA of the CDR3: TGTGCCAGCAGCCCACGGACCGGGACCGAGCCACAAGAGACCCAGTACTTC. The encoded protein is CASSPRTGTEPQETQYF.

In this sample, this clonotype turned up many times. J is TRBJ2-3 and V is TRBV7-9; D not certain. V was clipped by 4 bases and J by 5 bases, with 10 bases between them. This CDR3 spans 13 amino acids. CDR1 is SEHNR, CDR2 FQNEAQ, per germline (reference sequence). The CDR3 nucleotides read TGTGCCAGCAGCTCCCCCCTGCGAGATACGCAGTATTTT. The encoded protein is CASSSPLRDTQYF. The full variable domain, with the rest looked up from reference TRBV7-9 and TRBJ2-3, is DTGVSQNPRHKITKRGQNVTFRCDPISEHNRLYWYRQTLGQGPEFLTYFQNEAQLEKSRLLSDRFSAERPKGSFSTLEIQRTEQGDSAMYLCASSSPLRDTQYFGPGTRLTVL.

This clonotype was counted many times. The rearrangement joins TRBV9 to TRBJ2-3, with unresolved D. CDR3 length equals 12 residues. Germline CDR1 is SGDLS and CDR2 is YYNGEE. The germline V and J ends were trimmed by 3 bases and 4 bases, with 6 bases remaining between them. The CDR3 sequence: CASSAPADTQYF. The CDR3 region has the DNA TGTGCCAGCAGCGCCCCGGCAGATACGCAGTATTTT.

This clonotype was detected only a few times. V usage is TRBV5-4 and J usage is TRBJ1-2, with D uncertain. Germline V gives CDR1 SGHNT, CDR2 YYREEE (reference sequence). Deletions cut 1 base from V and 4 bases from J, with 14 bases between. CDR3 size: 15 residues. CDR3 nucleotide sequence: TGTGCCAGCAGCTTGCAGTCAACAGTCTCCTATGGCTACACCTTC. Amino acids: CASSLQSTVSYGYTF.

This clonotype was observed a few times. Written as DNA, the CDR3 is TGTGCCAGTAGTATAGGTTCCCAGACTGAAGCTTTCTTT. Its translation is CASSIGSQTEAFF. The chain carries TRBV19 and TRBJ1-1; D is undetermined. Germline V gene data show CDR1 as LNHDA and CDR2 as SQIVND (reference sequence). Trimming cost V 1 base and J 5 bases, with 8 bases left between them. The CDR3 totals 13 residues.

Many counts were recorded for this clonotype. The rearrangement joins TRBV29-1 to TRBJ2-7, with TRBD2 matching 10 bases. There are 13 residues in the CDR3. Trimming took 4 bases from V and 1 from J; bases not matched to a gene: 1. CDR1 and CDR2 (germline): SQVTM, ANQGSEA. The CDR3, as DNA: TGCAGCGTTGGGACTAGCGGTTCCTACGAGCAGTACTTC. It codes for CSVGTSGSYEQYF.

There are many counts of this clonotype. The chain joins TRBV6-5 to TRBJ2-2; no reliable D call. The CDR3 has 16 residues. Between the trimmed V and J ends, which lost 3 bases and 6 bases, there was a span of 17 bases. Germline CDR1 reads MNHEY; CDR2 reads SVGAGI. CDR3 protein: CASSYTVGARSGELFF. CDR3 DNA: TGTGCCAGCAGTTATACGGTCGGCGCCAGATCCGGGGAGCTGTTTTTT.

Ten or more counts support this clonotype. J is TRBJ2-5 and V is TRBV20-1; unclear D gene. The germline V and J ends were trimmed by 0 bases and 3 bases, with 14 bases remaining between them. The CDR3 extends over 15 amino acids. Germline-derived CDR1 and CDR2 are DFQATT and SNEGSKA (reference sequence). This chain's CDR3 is CSARDLAGVEETQYF. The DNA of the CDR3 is TGCAGTGCTAGAGATTTGGCTGGGGTTGAAGAGACCCAGTACTTC.

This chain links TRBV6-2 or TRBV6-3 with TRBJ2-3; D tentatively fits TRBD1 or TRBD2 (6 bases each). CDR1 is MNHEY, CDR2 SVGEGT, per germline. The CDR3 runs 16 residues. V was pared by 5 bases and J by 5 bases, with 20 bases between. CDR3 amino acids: CASSTGQRVVGDTQYF. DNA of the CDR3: TGTGCCAGCAGTACAGGACAGCGGGTCGTAGGAGATACGCAGTATTTT.

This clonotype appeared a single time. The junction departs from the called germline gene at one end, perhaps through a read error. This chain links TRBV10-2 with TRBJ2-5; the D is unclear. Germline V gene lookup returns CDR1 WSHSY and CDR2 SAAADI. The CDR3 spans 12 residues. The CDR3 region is CVSSEVGETQYF. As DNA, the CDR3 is TGCGTCAGCAGTGAGGTTGGGGAGACCCAGTACTTC.

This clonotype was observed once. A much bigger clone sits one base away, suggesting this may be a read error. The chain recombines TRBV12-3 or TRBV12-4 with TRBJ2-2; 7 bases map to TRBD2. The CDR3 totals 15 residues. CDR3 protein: CASSGEGTRGGGLFF. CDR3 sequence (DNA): TGTGCCAGCAGTGGGGAGGGGACGAGGGGCGGGGGGCTGTTTTTT.

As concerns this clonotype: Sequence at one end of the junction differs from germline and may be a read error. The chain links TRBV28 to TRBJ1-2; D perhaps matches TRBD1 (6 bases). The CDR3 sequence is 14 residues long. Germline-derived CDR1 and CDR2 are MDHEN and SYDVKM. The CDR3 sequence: CASNLDRSMDGYTF. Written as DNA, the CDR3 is TGTGCCAGCAATTTAGACAGGTCGATGGATGGCTACACCTTC.

CDR3 in DNA: TGTGCCACAACCGCAGATACGCAGTATTTT. It yields the protein CATTADTQYF. The V gene is TRBV19, the J gene TRBJ2-3; D not certain. The CDR3 has 10 amino acids. Germline V gives CDR1 LNHDA, CDR2 SQIVND (reference sequence). V was pared by 10 bases and J by 4 bases, with 6 bases between.